The 26 T cell receptor beta chains below come from one sample, sequenced in a study of shared clonotypes between healthy human individuals (dated by TCRdb to 2018 to 2020). The library came from the immunoSEQ multiplex PCR assay. Entries here come from immuneACCESS through TCRdb and include only in-frame sequences with V and J called. Some clones fail to appear in such tables; in the studies checked, an unresolved V gene covers under half of the shortfall, and the cause of the remainder is unknown. A total of around 2.1 million clones appear in this sample, approximately 94% of them only once. The top ten constitute around 1.7% of the sample. CD8 naive samples were CD45RO-negative cells positively selected for CCR7, giving a CD45RA+CCR7+ population that excluded TemRA cells. Sequenced material: naive CD8+ T cells from PBMCs. The label giving this sample's cell subset or site can be read as: CD45RA+CCR7+. The source of these receptors is a man aged 18-30 years in good health. Some clones in this sample may be carry-over from other donors' samples.

The genes are TRBV7-3 and TRBJ2-7; TRBD2 might be the D (5 bases). Looked up from germline, CDR1 is SGHTA and CDR2 is FQGTGA. Trimming took off 5 bases at V and 0 bases at J, with 20 bases between the two ends. The CDR3 is 17 residues long. Written as DNA, the CDR3 is TGTGCCAGCAGCGACTCCGGACTGGCGATAAGCTCCTACGAGCAGTACTTC. Encoded protein: CASSDSGLAISSYEQYF.

The chain combines TRBV30 with TRBJ1-1; D is possibly TRBD1 (5 bases). Trimming removed 4 bases at V and 1 base at J, with 19 bases between. The CDR3 is made up of 16 amino acids. Germline V gene sequence: CDR1 GTSNPN, CDR2 SVGIG (reference sequence). CDR3: CAWIDLFGGPNTEAFF. The CDR3 region has the DNA TGTGCCTGGATAGATTTATTTGGGGGACCGAACACTGAAGCTTTCTTT.

This clone was detected only once. This chain joins TRBV29-1 and TRBJ1-1; D gene uncertain. The CDR3 is 11 amino acids. The germline V gene encodes CDR1 SQVTM and CDR2 ANQGSEA. V dropped 8 bases and J dropped 0 bases, with 7 bases sitting between them. CDR3 nucleotide sequence: TGCAGCCTAGAAATGAACACTGAAGCTTTCTTT. Protein sequence: CSLEMNTEAFF.

This chain joins TRBV7-9 and TRBJ1-1; tentatively, D is TRBD1 (6 bases). In germline, CDR1 is SEHNR, CDR2 FQNEAQ (reference sequence). There are 16 residues in the CDR3. V was cut by 7 bases and J by 3 bases, with 21 bases left in between. The CDR3 DNA reads TGTGCCAGCACCCCATCATCGGGGGCGGCGGACACTGAAGCTTTCTTT. It codes for CASTPSSGAADTEAFF.

The chain combines TRBV2 with TRBJ2-1, with a weak D call TRBD2 (6 bases). V was shortened by 2 bases and J by 3 bases, with 20 bases between the two germline ends. The CDR3 contains 18 residues. Germline V lookup: CDR1 SNHLY, CDR2 FYNNEI. CDR3 sequence: CASSEYPLEGANYNEQFF. CDR3 DNA sequence: TGTGCCAGCAGTGAATATCCCCTGGAGGGAGCTAACTACAATGAGCAGTTCTTC.

The V call is TRBV9, the J call TRBJ2-7; D perhaps matches TRBD1 (7 bases). Per germline, CDR1 SGDLS and CDR2 YYNGEE. V lost 0 bases and J lost 6, with 16 bases in between. This CDR3 contains 15 residues. The CDR3 region has the DNA TGTGCCAGCAGCGTAGGTCTGAGACAGGGAGGCGAGCAGTACTTC. Its protein product is CASSVGLRQGGEQYF.

This sequence joins TRBV28 and TRBJ2-7; D is unclear. The length of the CDR3 is 13 residues. Between the trimmed V and J ends, which lost 1 base and 0 bases, there was a span of 4 bases. CDR1 is MDHEN, CDR2 SYDVKM, per germline. The CDR3 reads CASSLSYSYEQYF. CDR3 bases: TGTGCCAGCAGTTTATCCTACTCCTACGAGCAGTACTTC.

The rearrangement uses TRBV15 and TRBJ2-5; D is unresolved. The CDR3 covers 15 residues. Trimming took off 3 bases at V and 1 base at J, with 12 bases between the two ends. CDR1 LNHNV and CDR2 YYDKDF come from the germline V gene (reference sequence). The CDR3 DNA is TGTGCCACCAGCAGCCGAGTCGGCCCCCAAGAGACCCAGTACTTC. Protein sequence: CATSSRVGPQETQYF.

J is TRBJ1-1 and V is TRBV7-8; unclear D gene. This CDR3 region has 14 residues. Looked up from germline, CDR1 is SGHVS and CDR2 is FQNEAQ. Deletions cut 4 bases from V and 3 bases from J, with 12 bases between. The DNA of the CDR3 is TGTGCCAGCAGCTCGGGCCCGAGGGACACTGAAGCTTTCTTT. It codes for CASSSGPRDTEAFF.

V and J are TRBV9 and TRBJ1-5; D is ambiguous. This CDR3 has 14 residues. Looked up from germline, CDR1 is SGDLS and CDR2 is YYNGEE. Between the trimmed V and J ends, which lost 3 bases and 3 bases, there was a span of 10 bases. The CDR3 protein is CASSDGKINQPQHF. DNA of the CDR3: TGTGCCAGCAGCGACGGGAAGATCAATCAGCCCCAGCATTTT.

The rearrangement joins TRBV6-1 to TRBJ2-7, with TRBD2 matching over 10 bases. Germline V lookup: CDR1 MNHNS, CDR2 SASEGT. The CDR3 covers 14 residues. After removal of 5 bases from V and 3 bases from J, the junction contained 4 bases not matched to a gene. The DNA for the CDR3 is TGTGCCAGCAGTTGGGCTAGCGGGAGCTACGAGCAGTACTTC. Translating gives CASSWASGSYEQYF.

This clone is a singleton in its sample. The chain carries TRBV19 and TRBJ1-1; the match to TRBD1 covers 8 bases. J was trimmed by 11 bases and V by 0 bases; bases with no gene match: 5. The germline CDR1 and CDR2 sequences are LNHDA and SQIVND (reference sequence). The CDR3 length is 13 residues. The CDR3 bases are TGTGCCAGTAGTATAGACAGGGGGCGATGGGCTTTCTTT. This sequence encodes CASSIDRGRWAFF.

The rearrangement uses TRBV4-3 and TRBJ1-5; D is ambiguous. The CDR3 contains 15 residues. V gave up 4 bases and J gave up 1 base, with 11 bases separating them. CDR1 LGHNA and CDR2 YSLEER come from the germline V gene. This CDR3 reads CASSLSWGSNQPQHF. Written as DNA, the CDR3 is TGCGCCAGCAGCCTAAGTTGGGGAAGCAATCAGCCCCAGCATTTT.

V and J are TRBV6-5 and TRBJ1-1; TRBD1 might be the D (6 bases). The CDR3 has 16 residues. Trimming took 3 bases from V and 2 from J, leaving 16 bases between them. Germline V lookup: CDR1 MNHEY, CDR2 SVGAGI. The chain's CDR3 is CASSYWETGPNTEAFF. The CDR3 coding sequence is TGTGCCAGCAGTTATTGGGAAACAGGGCCCAACACTGAAGCTTTCTTT.

The V gene is TRBV29-1, the J gene TRBJ1-3, with 8 bases aligning to TRBD1. The CDR3 has 14 residues. V trimming: 3 bases; J trimming: 2 bases; junction bases outside the gene matches: 3. In germline, CDR1 is SQVTM, CDR2 ANQGSEA. The CDR3, as DNA: TGCAGCGTTGATACACAGGGGGCTGGAAACACCATATATTTT. It specifies CSVDTQGAGNTIYF.

The V and J genes are TRBV5-5 and TRBJ1-1; no definite D call. Trimming took 4 bases from V and 6 from J, leaving 16 bases between them. Germline CDR1 reads SGHKS; CDR2 reads YYEKEE (reference sequence). This CDR3 spans 14 amino acids. The CDR3 DNA reads TGTGCCAGCAGCCCCGATAATTACACCCCTGAAGCTTTCTTT. The encoded protein is CASSPDNYTPEAFF.

J is TRBJ2-7 and V is TRBV25-1; 8 nucleotides align to TRBD1. In germline, CDR1 is MGHDK, CDR2 SYGVNS. The CDR3 contains 14 residues. J was trimmed by 2 bases and V by 3 bases; bases with no gene match: 3. The CDR3 sequence: CASSETGAPYEQYF. In DNA, the CDR3 is TGTGCCAGCAGTGAGACAGGGGCCCCCTACGAGCAGTACTTC.

The chain employs TRBV5-4 and TRBJ2-7; weak D call: TRBD2 (6 bases). The germline CDR1 and CDR2 sequences are SGHNT and YYREEE (reference sequence). The CDR3 runs to 14 residues. The V end lost 0 bases, the J end lost 2 bases, and 9 bases lay between the germline ends. CDR3 region: CASSLAAGTYEQYF. The DNA for the CDR3 is TGTGCCAGCAGCTTGGCCGCGGGGACCTACGAGCAGTACTTC.

This clone was seen once. This chain connects TRBV27 to TRBJ2-5, with 11 positions matching TRBD2. V gave up 5 bases and J gave up 5 bases; unmatched junction bases: 10. Germline-derived CDR1 and CDR2 are MNHEY and SMNVEV (reference sequence). This CDR3 has 16 amino acids. The CDR3 sequence is CASSPGTSGRRETQYF. CDR3 bases: TGTGCCAGCAGTCCAGGGACTAGCGGAAGGCGGGAGACCCAGTACTTC.

This rearrangement joins TRBV7-9 to TRBJ1-2; possibly TRBD1 for D (6 bases). CDR3 length equals 17 residues. Trimming stripped 0 bases from V and 4 bases from J, with 18 bases between. Germline CDR1 SEHNR, CDR2 FQNEAQ (reference sequence). CDR3 sequence reads: CASSLAPGTTNIYGYTF. In nucleotides, the CDR3 is TGTGCCAGCAGCTTAGCCCCCGGGACAACCAACATCTATGGCTACACCTTC.

The chain couples TRBV9 to TRBJ2-3, with TRBD1 as a possible D gene (7 bases). CDR3 length: 16 amino acids. Germline-derived CDR1 and CDR2 are SGDLS and YYNGEE. Deletions cut 0 bases from V and 6 bases from J, with 17 bases between. The CDR3 reads CASSVVAGGISDTQYF. The CDR3 bases are TGTGCCAGCAGCGTAGTGGCAGGGGGGATTTCCGATACGCAGTATTTT.

This clone was picked up one time. The rearrangement uses TRBV11-2 and TRBJ1-2; the D gene is possibly TRBD1 (5 bases). The CDR3 has 13 amino acids. The V gene lost 5 bases and the J gene lost 4 bases, with 11 bases spanning the gap. The V gene's germline CDR1 is SGHAT and CDR2 FQNNGV. The CDR3 coding sequence is TGTGCCAGCAGCGCGGGACGGAGCTATGGCTACACCTTC. Protein: CASSAGRSYGYTF.

On this clone: One end of the junction fails to match germline, which may point to a read error. This chain links TRBV7-9 with TRBJ1-3; weak D call: TRBD1 (5 bases). The CDR3 sequence is 19 residues long. The V gene's germline CDR1 is SEHNR and CDR2 FQNEAQ (reference sequence). This chain's CDR3 is CASSGTGGWVSARGYTIYF. The CDR3 region has the DNA TGTGCCAGCAGCGGAACTGGGGGTTGGGTATCAGCCCGTGGATACACCATATATTTT. Variable domain in full (rest from reference TRBV7-9 and TRBJ1-3): DTGVSQNPRHKITKRGQNVTFRCDPISEHNRLYWYRQTLGQGPEFLTYFQNEAQLEKSRLLSDRFSAERPKGSFSTLEIQRTEQGDSAMYLCASSGTGGWVSARGYTIYFGEGSWLTVV.

CDR3 protein: CASSAPLRDRGRGNGELFF. In nucleotides, the CDR3 is TGTGCCAGCAGCGCGCCCCTCCGGGACAGGGGAAGGGGAAACGGGGAGCTGTTTTTT. The J gene is TRBJ2-2, the V gene TRBV9, with 10 bases fitting TRBD1. V was pared by 3 bases and J by 7 bases, with 18 bases of the junction left unmatched. Germline CDR1 SGDLS, CDR2 YYNGEE. There are 19 residues in the CDR3.

The chain employs TRBV19 and TRBJ1-2, with TRBD1 matching 10 bases. CDR3 size: 15 residues. Germline CDR1 is LNHDA and CDR2 is SQIVND (reference sequence). J gave up 8 bases and V 2 bases, and 8 bases lay outside the gene matches. CDR3 coding DNA: TGTGCCAGTAGTATAATAGGGACAGGGGATCGGGGCTACACCTTC. It yields the protein CASSIIGTGDRGYTF. The variable domain in full, with the rest retrieved from reference TRBV19 and TRBJ1-2, is DGGITQSPKYLFRKEGQNVTLSCEQNLNHDAMYWYRQDPGQGLRLIYYSQIVNDFQKGDIAEGYSVSREKKESFPLTVTSAQKNPTAFYLCASSIIGTGDRGYTFGSGTRLTVV.

This chain connects TRBV28 to TRBJ2-2, with a tentative D call TRBD1 (7 bases). The CDR3 is 15 amino acids. Germline values: CDR1 MDHEN, CDR2 SYDVKM. Trimming removed 9 bases from V and 2 bases from J, with 16 bases in between. Here the CDR3 reads CASTRGTFNTGELFF. CDR3 DNA: TGTGCCAGTACCAGGGGGACTTTTAACACCGGGGAGCTGTTTTTT.